Included here is one T cell receptor beta chain sequence, with context. The record originates from a study of OX40 agonist ivuxolimab in advanced cancers. For the study at large: Checkpoint inhibitors had been given previously to around 38% of patients.

This table comes from immunoSEQ multiplex PCR, and its TCRdb copy is limited to in-frame clones, with some not included. The repertoire includes around 68,000 clones, about nine tenths of them detected once, and over 0.35% sits in the top ten. V gave up 3 bases and J gave up 5 bases, with 13 bases separating them. The CDR3 consists of 15 residues. The germline V gene has CDR1 LNHDA and CDR2 SQIVND (reference sequence). V usage is TRBV19 and J usage is TRBJ2-2, with D possibly TRBD2 on 5 matching bases. The specimen was CD4+ or CD8+ T cells sorted from blood, collected in a trial of the OX40 agonist ivuxolimab. The sequence came from an adult with an advanced solid tumor such as melanoma, head and neck, liver or kidney cancer. The CDR3 sequence is CASSINGVRTGELFF. CDR3 in DNA: TGTGCCAGTAGTATCAACGGGGTTCGGACCGGGGAGCTGTTTTTT.